A selection of T cell receptor beta chains follows, all from one sample in a study of T cells in Graves' hyperthyroidism and ophthalmopathy. TCRdb ran MiXCR on the multiplex PCR reads and lists one entry per CDR3 protein. The table records 560,000 or so distinct CDR3 sequences, 15% to 20% of them present only once. Sequenced: blood. The receptors shown here come from a man aged 35 to 55 with Graves' ophthalmopathy. The CDR3 runs from the conserved cysteine through the conserved F or W. Each record gives: D gene, clone size, V gene, J gene, CDR3 protein, CDR3 DNA. D genes are given only for firm matches. Part of the rows lack a size; the others show once, few, many or a class for expanded clones.

>NA|NA|TRBV4-1|TRBJ1-1
CASRQAVANTEAFF
TGCGCCAGCCGCCAAGCGGTGGCGAACACTGAAGCTTTCTTT
>NA|NA|TRBV19|TRBJ2-2
CASKRAVNTGELFF
TGTGCCAGTAAGAGAGCGGTAAACACCGGGGAGCTGTTTTTT
>NA|NA|TRBV3-1|TRBJ2-5
CASSQGPQSLYQETQYF
TGTGCCAGCAGCCAAGGGCCCCAATCCCTGTACCAAGAGACCCAGTACTTC
>NA|few|TRBV18|TRBJ1-1
CASSDITLATEAFF
TGTGCCAGCTCCGACATTACTCTGGCCACTGAAGCTTTCTTT
>TRBD2|NA|TRBV4-1|TRBJ2-7
CASSQVATSGSYEQYF
TGCGCCAGCAGCCAAGTGGCGACTAGCGGGTCCTACGAGCAGTACTTC
>NA|NA|TRBV30|TRBJ2-1
CAWSRDTKRFF
TGTGCCTGGAGCCGGGACACTAAGCGGTTCTTC
>NA|NA|TRBV6-1|TRBJ1-2
CASSDLVKHGYTF
TGTGCCAGCAGTGACCTAGTTAAGCATGGCTACACCTTC
>NA|NA|TRBV4-1|TRBJ1-3
CASSQRVTGRPGNTIYF
TGCGCCAGCAGCCAAAGGGTAACAGGGCGCCCTGGAAACACCATATATTTT
>NA|NA|TRBV12-5|TRBJ1-2
CASGKDMSYGYTF
TGTGCTAGTGGAAAGGACATGTCCTATGGCTACACCTTC
>NA|NA|TRBV20-1|TRBJ2-2
CSASKTGVGTGELFF
TGCAGTGCTAGTAAGACGGGGGTAGGCACCGGGGAGCTGTTTTTT
>NA|few|TRBV5-8|TRBJ1-5
CASKPYGPNQPQHF
TGTGCCAGCAAGCCCTACGGGCCGAATCAGCCCCAGCATTTT
>NA|NA|TRBV20-1|TRBJ2-7
CSATGQYHEQYF
TGCAGTGCTACAGGACAGTACCACGAGCAGTACTTC
>NA|few|TRBV19|TRBJ1-3
CASSIYAGGASGNTIYF
TGTGCCAGTAGTATCTACGCGGGGGGAGCTTCTGGAAACACCATATATTTT
>NA|many|TRBV7-2|TRBJ2-3
CASSSRLTDTQYF
TGTGCCAGCAGCTCCCGACTCACAGATACGCAGTATTTT
>TRBD2|NA|TRBV20-1|TRBJ2-7
CSAPPGTSPLNEQYF
TGCAGTGCCCCCCCTGGGACTAGCCCCCTCAACGAGCAGTACTTC
>NA|few|TRBV3-1|TRBJ2-5
CASSSRKGGQETQYF
TGTGCCAGCAGCTCACGTAAAGGGGGCCAAGAGACCCAGTACTTC
>NA|many|TRBV12-3/TRBV12-4|TRBJ2-1
CASSSGGRSEQFF
TGTGCCAGCAGTTCCGGGGGCCGGTCTGAGCAGTTCTTC
>NA|many|TRBV30|TRBJ1-4
CALSPGRQSEKLFF
TGTGCCCTCAGTCCGGGACGGCAAAGCGAAAAACTGTTTTTT
>NA|many|TRBV12-3/TRBV12-4|TRBJ1-1
CASSLDWLGTEAFF
TGTGCCAGCAGTTTAGACTGGTTGGGCACTGAAGCTTTCTTT
>NA|many|TRBV13|TRBJ2-7
CASSLGTETYEQYF
TGTGCCAGCAGCCTTGGGACGGAAACCTACGAGCAGTACTTC
>TRBD2|many|TRBV6-1|TRBJ2-3
CASRTTTSGDRTDTQYF
TGTGCCAGCAGGACCACGACTAGCGGGGACCGCACAGATACGCAGTATTTT
>NA|NA|TRBV7-3|TRBJ2-1
CASSLTGAADNEQFF
TGTGCCAGCAGCTTAACCGGGGCTGCAGACAATGAGCAGTTCTTC
>NA|many|TRBV24-1|TRBJ2-5
CATSDPLDYQETQYF
TGTGCCACCAGTGATCCACTGGACTACCAAGAGACCCAGTACTTC
>NA|NA|TRBV12-3/TRBV12-4|TRBJ1-2
CASSLMLRQNYGYTF
TGTGCCAGCAGTTTAATGTTAAGGCAGAACTATGGCTACACCTTC
>TRBD1|many|TRBV2|TRBJ1-5
CASRDRASNQPQHF
TGTGCCAGCAGGGACAGGGCGAGCAATCAGCCCCAGCATTTT
>NA|many|TRBV27|TRBJ2-7
CASSLGGPPYEQYF
TGTGCCAGCAGTTTAGGTGGACCACCTTACGAGCAGTACTTC